The clone carrying this T cell receptor beta chain was counted ten times or more. Its antigen is currently unknown. Each CDR3 protein gets one entry after TCRdb re-called the 5' RACE reads with MiXCR. The table records around 770,000 distinct CDR3 sequences, about 12% of them present only once. This CDR3 contains 14 residues. The germline gives CDR1 SQVTM, CDR2 ANQGSEA. V was clipped by 3 bases and J by 2 bases; unmatched bases: 5. This sample was taken from a study of CD8 T cells in ankylosing spondylitis. The study, taken as a whole, reports: A motif of eight highly homologous TCR beta variants was seen as apparently characteristic of ankylosing spondylitis blood.

The sequenced material came from blood, either unsorted or a sorted T cell fraction (not recorded which). J is TRBJ2-7 and V is TRBV29-1; TRBD1 aligns across 9 bases. The clonotype was recovered from a male donor with ankylosing spondylitis. CDR3 in DNA: TGCAGCGTTGAGACCGGGACAGGGACCTACGAGCAGTACTTC. Protein sequence: CSVETGTGTYEQYF.